These T cell receptor beta chains were read from a single sample in a study of CD8 T cells in ankylosing spondylitis. MiXCR was run by TCRdb on the 5' RACE reads, yielding one entry per CDR3 protein. This sample has tens of thousands of distinct CDR3 sequences; roughly a sixth occur once, and the top ten carry 28%. The material sequenced was blood. The receptors were gathered from a male donor with ankylosing spondylitis or in good health (not recorded which). Each CDR3 is given with its conserved first and last residue. A D gene is named only where the DNA matches it firmly. Clone size is not always given. Where it is, it says once, few, many or a class for expanded clones.

D,size,V,J,DNA,CDR3
-,few,TRBV29-1,TRBJ2-2,TGCAGCGTTGCGGTGGGATGGTTCAACACCGGGGAGCTGTTTTTT,CSVAVGWFNTGELFF
-,once,TRBV19,TRBJ2-3,TGTGCCAGTAGTCCTTGGACGGCAGGCACAGATACGCAGTATTTT,CASSPWTAGTDTQYF
-,few,TRBV6-5,TRBJ2-1,TGTGCCAGCCAGGCCCTAAGCAATGAGCAGTTCTTC,CASQALSNEQFF
-,few,TRBV20-1,TRBJ2-3,TGCTCTGCTATCCCAGCGGGTGGGGATAACACAGATACGCAGTATTTT,CSAIPAGGDNTDTQYF
TRBD2,few,TRBV12-3/TRBV12-4,TRBJ2-2,TGTGCCAGCAGTCCGCGGGGGGTCCGGAGCACCGGGGAGCTGTTTTTT,CASSPRGVRSTGELFF
TRBD2,-,TRBV14,TRBJ2-1,TGTGCCAGCAGCCTCGGGACTATCAATGAGCAGTTCTTC,CASSLGTINEQFF
-,few,TRBV28,TRBJ1-3,TGTGCCAGCAGTCCACCACGTGGAGACTCTGGAAACACCATATATTTT,CASSPPRGDSGNTIYF
-,-,TRBV7-6,TRBJ2-3,TGTGCCAGCAGCTTCGGCGGGGCTACGCAGTATTTT,CASSFGGATQYF
-,-,TRBV28,TRBJ2-2,TGTGCCAGCAGGAACCGGGCCATCGACCCCAAAACGAACACCGGGGAGCTGTTTTTT,CASRNRAIDPKTNTGELFF
TRBD1,-,TRBV6-5,TRBJ2-2,TGTGCCAGCAGTTACGGGACAGGGGCGATCGGGGAGCTGTTTTTT,CASSYGTGAIGELFF
-,-,TRBV5-1,TRBJ2-5,TGCGCCAGCAGCTTACAGGCCGCTGAGATGGAGACCCAGTACTTC,CASSLQAAEMETQYF
-,many,TRBV6-2/TRBV6-3,TRBJ2-7,TGTGCCAGCAGCTTGACAGCTTACGAGCAGTACTTC,CASSLTAYEQYF
-,-,TRBV7-3,TRBJ2-3,TGTGCCAGCAGCTTAGGTCAGGCCACAGATACGCAGTATTTT,CASSLGQATDTQYF
-,few,TRBV7-2,TRBJ2-3,TGTGCCAGCAGCTTAGGCCCCATCACAGACCGCACAGATACGCAGTATTTT,CASSLGPITDRTDTQYF
-,-,TRBV29-1,TRBJ2-2,TGCAGCGGGCGGAACACCGGGGAGCTGTTTTTT,CSGRNTGELFF
-,-,TRBV11-3,TRBJ2-2,TGTGCCAGCAGCTTCGACGGAGAGAACACCGGGGAGCTGTTTTTT,CASSFDGENTGELFF
-,few,TRBV20-1,TRBJ1-6,TGCAGTGCTAGAGATTTGACTACAGGGTCTAATTCACCCCTCCACTTT,CSARDLTTGSNSPLHF
-,-,TRBV11-2,TRBJ2-3,TGTGCCAGCAGTAGGGACCCGGTGGATACGCAGTATTTT,CASSRDPVDTQYF
TRBD1,many,TRBV7-2,TRBJ2-7,TGTGCCAGCAGCTGGGGACAGCGCGTCTCCTACGAGCAGTACTTC,CASSWGQRVSYEQYF
-,-,TRBV9,TRBJ1-5,TGTGCCAGCAGCGTAGGAGCAGGCCGCAATCAGCCCCAGCATTTT,CASSVGAGRNQPQHF
-,medium-sized,TRBV12-3/TRBV12-4,TRBJ1-6,TGTGCCAGCAGCCCCCTTCTTAGGGATTCACCCCTCCACTTT,CASSPLLRDSPLHF
-,-,TRBV9,TRBJ2-3,TGTGCCAGCAGCGTAGATCTGGGGGAGCCAACAGATACGCAGTATTTT,CASSVDLGEPTDTQYF
TRBD1,few,TRBV27,TRBJ2-5,TGTGCCAGCAGTACGGGGACAGTAGATGAGACCCAGTACTTC,CASSTGTVDETQYF
-,many,TRBV4-1,TRBJ2-1,TGCGCCAGCAGCCAGGGATCAGACGGATACTACAATGAGCAGTTCTTC,CASSQGSDGYYNEQFF
-,-,TRBV20-1,TRBJ1-1,TGCAGTGCTAGAGAAACCACTACCGGGGGGGGCACTGAAGCTTTCTTT,CSARETTTGGGTEAFF
TRBD1,-,TRBV18,TRBJ1-4,TGTGCCAGCTCACCACTCGCGACAGGGTCTGAAAAACTGTTTTTT,CASSPLATGSEKLFF
-,many,TRBV7-9,TRBJ1-3,TGTGCCAGCAGCTTAAGTGTGGGAGCCTCTGGAAACACCATATATTTT,CASSLSVGASGNTIYF
-,many,TRBV7-6,TRBJ1-1,TGTGCCAGCAGCTTCTCCGAGGGGAACACTGAAGCTTTCTTT,CASSFSEGNTEAFF
-,few,TRBV4-3,TRBJ2-2,TGCGCCAGCAGCCAAGATTTAAGGAACACCGGGGAGCTGTTTTTT,CASSQDLRNTGELFF
TRBD2,many,TRBV3-1,TRBJ2-5,TGTGCCAGCAGCCCTTACACGACTAGCGATGGAGAGACCCAGTACTTC,CASSPYTTSDGETQYF
TRBD1,-,TRBV5-1,TRBJ2-5,TGCGCCAGCAGCTTGGCGGGACAGGGAATGGAGACCCAGTACTTC,CASSLAGQGMETQYF
TRBD1,-,TRBV7-9,TRBJ2-5,TGTGCCAGCAGCCCATGGACAGGGGTACAAGAGACCCAGTACTTC,CASSPWTGVQETQYF
-,many,TRBV5-1,TRBJ2-2,TGCGCCAGCAGCTTGGACACTAACACCGGGGAGCTGTTTTTT,CASSLDTNTGELFF
TRBD2,few,TRBV20-1,TRBJ2-7,TGCAGTGCTGCTTCCCTCGGGACTAGGGGCCTTGACGAGCAGTACTTC,CSAASLGTRGLDEQYF
-,-,TRBV7-8,TRBJ2-4,TGTGCCAGCAGCTCCCTCGACGGGAAAAACATTCAGTACTTC,CASSSLDGKNIQYF
-,few,TRBV25-1,TRBJ2-2,TGTGCCAGCAGTGAATTTTTGACCGGGGAGCTGTTTTTT,CASSEFLTGELFF
-,-,TRBV4-3,TRBJ2-2,TGCGCCAGCAGCCAAGAGGCCGGAGCCAACACCGGGGAGCTGTTTTTT,CASSQEAGANTGELFF
-,many,TRBV6-2/TRBV6-3,TRBJ1-1,TGTGCCAGCAGTTCGGACACCCGCCCGTACGCTTTCTTT,CASSSDTRPYAFF
TRBD1,many,TRBV7-2,TRBJ2-1,TGTGCCAGCAGCGCAGACAGGGACAGACAGTTCTTC,CASSADRDRQFF
-,few,TRBV3-1,TRBJ1-2,TGTGCCAGCAGCCAAGCCGGATCGTCAAGCGGCTATGGCTACACCTTC,CASSQAGSSSGYGYTF
TRBD1,few,TRBV28,TRBJ2-3,TGTGCCAGCAGATCACAGGGGGCGAGCACAGATACGCAGTATTTT,CASRSQGASTDTQYF
-,-,TRBV27,TRBJ1-1,TGTGCCAGCAGTTTATCGGGGCTGGGCACTGAAGCTTTCTTT,CASSLSGLGTEAFF
-,few,TRBV28,TRBJ2-5,TGTGCCAGCAGTCGCGGTTTAACCGGACGAGAGACCCAGTACTTC,CASSRGLTGRETQYF
-,many,TRBV12-3/TRBV12-4,TRBJ2-1,TGTGCCAGCAGCTCCCTTCTTGGCTACAATGAGCAGTTCTTC,CASSSLLGYNEQFF